The 23 T cell receptor beta chains below come from one sample, sequenced in a study of cytomegalovirus exposure and HLA in healthy donors. The primer mix had 60 Vbeta and 13 Jbeta primers. Some clones are missing from TCRdb's copy, which holds only in-frame ones; the method was immunoSEQ multiplex PCR. The repertoire holds some 160,000 clones, with 65% to 85% as singletons. Material for sequencing was PBMCs. Receptors were obtained from a woman aged 18-29 years in good health and CMV-seronegative.

The chain links TRBV7-9 to TRBJ1-3; 7 positions agree with TRBD1. In germline, CDR1 is SEHNR, CDR2 FQNEAQ (reference sequence). This CDR3 region has 15 residues. Trimming took 5 bases from V and 7 from J; bases not matched to a gene: 11. In DNA, the CDR3 is TGTGCCAGCAGCCCCTTCCCTGACAGGGACAACACCATATATTTT. Translated, it gives CASSPFPDRDNTIYF. Based on the CDR3 plus reference TRBV7-9 and TRBJ1-3, the full variable domain is DTGVSQNPRHKITKRGQNVTFRCDPISEHNRLYWYRQTLGQGPEFLTYFQNEAQLEKSRLLSDRFSAERPKGSFSTLEIQRTEQGDSAMYLCASSPFPDRDNTIYFGEGSWLTVV.

The rearrangement joins TRBV28 to TRBJ2-6; 8 bases match TRBD1. V lost 6 bases, J lost 0 bases, and 13 bases stayed unmatched. This CDR3 spans 19 amino acids. Germline-derived CDR1 and CDR2 are MDHEN and SYDVKM. The CDR3 sequence: CASSPFATGVFSGANVLTF. The CDR3 DNA follows: TGTGCCAGCAGCCCTTTTGCGACAGGGGTATTCTCTGGGGCCAACGTCCTGACTTTC.

The chain recombines TRBV25-1 with TRBJ2-1; D is possibly TRBD1 (6 bases). Germline V gives CDR1 MGHDK, CDR2 SYGVNS. CDR3 length equals 14 residues. V lost 4 bases and J lost 8, with 15 bases in between. The CDR3, as DNA: TGTGCCAGCAGTGCCTGGGGGCTTGGCGATGAGCAGTTCTTC. Translation: CASSAWGLGDEQFF.

There are a few counts of this clone. The chain uses TRBV9 and TRBJ1-2; tentative D call: TRBD1 (6 bases). Germline lookup yields CDR1 SGDLS and CDR2 YYNGEE. V lost 3 bases to trimming and J lost 4 bases, with 16 bases between them. The CDR3 consists of 15 residues. The CDR3 region has the DNA TGTGCCAGCAGCGGCTTCAGGGGAGAGACCTATGGCTACACCTTC. Its translation: CASSGFRGETYGYTF.

V and J are TRBV11-2 and TRBJ1-1, with a tentative D call TRBD1 (5 bases). This CDR3 region has 12 residues. Germline lookup yields CDR1 SGHAT and CDR2 FQNNGV. The germline V and J ends were trimmed by 10 bases and 9 bases, with 18 bases remaining between them. Here the CDR3 DNA reads TGTGCCACCCGCCACCGGGGGGAGAAAGCTTTCTTT. Translating gives CATRHRGEKAFF.

For this clone: A read error may account for a junction end that differs from germline. The chain combines TRBV9 with TRBJ2-6; 7 bases are shared with TRBD2. This CDR3 has 17 residues. CDR1 is SGDLS and CDR2 is YYNGEE in the germline V gene. The CDR3 sequence: CASSVISGGTGANGLTF. CDR3 bases: TGTGCCAGCAGCGTAATATCGGGGGGTACCGGGGCCAACGGCCTGACTTTC.

The rearrangement joins TRBV9 to TRBJ2-4, with D perhaps matching TRBD2 (5 bases). Germline CDR1 SGDLS, CDR2 YYNGEE. The V gene lost 3 bases and the J gene lost 3 bases, with 16 bases spanning the gap. This CDR3 has 16 amino acids. The DNA for the CDR3 is TGTGCCAGCAGCGCCGGACTGGGAGAAGTCAAAAACATTCAGTACTTC. Its translation is CASSAGLGEVKNIQYF.

This sequence joins TRBV28 and TRBJ2-7; 7 positions match TRBD1. Germline CDR1 and CDR2: MDHEN and SYDVKM. The CDR3 has 13 amino acids. V trimming: 5 bases; J trimming: 9 bases; junction bases outside the gene matches: 10. CDR3 in amino acids: CASSPQGRQGQYF. CDR3 nucleotide sequence: TGTGCCAGCAGTCCTCAGGGCCGACAGGGGCAGTACTTC.

The V gene is TRBV7-6, the J gene TRBJ2-2; TRBD2 matches at 13 bases. The germline gives CDR1 SGHVS, CDR2 FNYEAQ. The CDR3 runs to 18 residues. The trim removed 2 bases at V and 4 bases at J, leaving 7 bases unmatched. The CDR3 spells CASSLTGTSGVRTGELFF. The CDR3 bases are TGTGCCAGCAGCTTAACCGGGACTAGCGGGGTCCGCACCGGGGAGCTGTTTTTT.

This rearrangement joins TRBV13 to TRBJ1-2; maybe TRBD1 (5 bases). The CDR3 totals 14 residues. Germline V gene data show CDR1 as PRHDT and CDR2 as FYEKMQ (reference sequence). V lost 0 bases and J lost 4, with 9 bases in between. The CDR3 DNA reads TGTGCCAGCAGCTTAGGGGCAGGGATCTATGGCTACACCTTC. Translation: CASSLGAGIYGYTF.

This chain joins TRBV5-4 and TRBJ2-5; 9 bases are shared with TRBD1. Germline values: CDR1 SGHNT, CDR2 YYREEE (reference sequence). The V segment lost 0 bases and the J segment 7 bases; nucleotides outside the gene matches: 7. This CDR3 is 15 amino acids long. The CDR3 DNA is TGTGCCAGCAGCTTGGACGGGACAGGGTTGGTGACCCAGTACTTC. Translating gives CASSLDGTGLVTQYF.

The chain employs TRBV19 and TRBJ1-6, with D perhaps TRBD1 (6 bases). V gave up 6 bases and J gave up 3 bases, with 18 bases separating them. This CDR3 region has 17 residues. The germline CDR1 and CDR2 sequences are LNHDA and SQIVND (reference sequence). As DNA, the CDR3 is TGTGCCAGTAGCTCGGACAGCCGTTTCAACTATAATTCACCCCTCCACTTT. It specifies CASSSDSRFNYNSPLHF.

This clone appeared once. The rearrangement links TRBV5-1 to TRBJ1-2; TRBD1 might be the D (6 bases). Trimming took off 0 bases at V and 5 bases at J, with 11 bases between the two ends. Germline CDR1 is SGHRS and CDR2 is YFSETQ. The CDR3 is 14 amino acids. The CDR3 loop reads CASSLGVQGYGYTF. The CDR3 DNA follows: TGCGCCAGCAGCTTGGGCGTCCAGGGGTATGGCTACACCTTC.

The chain employs TRBV6-1 and TRBJ1-1; TRBD1 is a possible D gene (5 bases). Trimming removed 6 bases at V and 0 bases at J, with 8 bases between. From germline, CDR1 is MNHNS and CDR2 SASEGT. This CDR3 comprises 13 residues. CDR3 nucleotides: TGTGCCAGCAGCTCGACAGTGAACACTGAAGCTTTCTTT. It specifies CASSSTVNTEAFF.

The rearrangement links TRBV5-1 to TRBJ1-4; D gene unclear. The CDR3 is 13 amino acids. V was pared by 0 bases and J by 5 bases, with 5 bases between. From germline, CDR1 is SGHRS and CDR2 YFSETQ. Here the CDR3 reads CASSLAGNEKLFF. In DNA form, the CDR3 reads TGCGCCAGCAGCTTGGCGGGGAATGAAAAACTGTTTTTT.

The chain couples TRBV11-2 to TRBJ1-5; D possibly corresponds to TRBD1 (6 bases). Germline V gene lookup returns CDR1 SGHAT and CDR2 FQNNGV. The ends were cut back, 1 base at V and 1 base at J, with 11 bases in the middle. This CDR3 is 16 amino acids long. The CDR3 sequence is CASSLGGGQSNQPQHF. The CDR3 nucleotides read TGTGCCAGCAGCTTAGGCGGGGGGCAAAGCAATCAGCCCCAGCATTTT. The full variable domain, completed using reference TRBV11-2 and TRBJ1-5, is EAGVAQSPRYKIIEKRQSVAFWCNPISGHATLYWYQQILGQGPKLLIQFQNNGVVDDSQLPKDRFSAERLKGVDSTLKIQPAKLEDSAVYLCASSLGGGQSNQPQHFGDGTRLSIL.

The rearrangement uses TRBV19 and TRBJ1-1, with TRBD1 as a possible D gene (5 bases). This CDR3 region has 15 residues. The V and J ends lost 5 bases and 4 bases respectively, with 17 bases between them. The germline V gene has CDR1 LNHDA and CDR2 SQIVND (reference sequence). The CDR3 region is CASSLQASLSTEAFF. The CDR3 nucleotides read TGTGCCAGTAGTTTACAGGCGTCCCTCTCCACTGAAGCTTTCTTT.

This clone was detected only once. The V gene is TRBV11-3, the J gene TRBJ1-1, with D hard to call. V was cut by 3 bases and J by 4 bases, with 15 bases left in between. Germline V gene data show CDR1 as SGHNT and CDR2 as YENEEA. The CDR3 extends over 15 amino acids. The DNA for the CDR3 is TGTGCCAGCAGCTTTGAGGGAACAGCGCCCACTGAAGCTTTCTTT. It codes for CASSFEGTAPTEAFF.

The chain joins TRBV19 to TRBJ2-5; 15 bases fit TRBD2. This CDR3 has 16 amino acids. Germline CDR1 and CDR2: LNHDA and SQIVND (reference sequence). Losses at the gene ends were 4 bases for V and 4 bases for J; bases not matched to a gene: 4. The CDR3 DNA follows: TGTGCCAGTAGTAGATCGGGACTAGCGGGGGGAGAGACCCAGTACTTC. Its translation: CASSRSGLAGGETQYF.

This chain links TRBV19 with TRBJ1-5; 7 nucleotides agree with TRBD1. This CDR3 has 15 residues. CDR1 and CDR2 (germline): LNHDA, SQIVND (reference sequence). Trimming at V came to 3 bases and at J to 7 bases, leaving 9 bases not matched to a gene. The CDR3 DNA reads as TGTGCCAGTAGTATCGGGGACAGAATCGGGCAGCCCCAGCATTTT. Its protein is CASSIGDRIGQPQHF.

The gene calls are TRBV5-1 and TRBJ2-3; D gene ambiguous. Deletions cut 4 bases from V and 2 bases from J, with 11 bases between. CDR1 is SGHRS, CDR2 YFSETQ, per germline. The CDR3 runs 14 residues. The CDR3 DNA reads TGCGCCAGCAGCATAACAGATGCCACAGATACGCAGTATTTT. Translation: CASSITDATDTQYF.

The count of this clone is one. The V and J genes are TRBV19 and TRBJ1-5; no definite D call. Germline V lookup: CDR1 LNHDA, CDR2 SQIVND (reference sequence). CDR3 length: 14 amino acids. The germline V and J ends were trimmed by 2 bases and 0 bases, with 5 bases remaining between them. CDR3 DNA: TGTGCCAGTAGTATAATCCATAGCAATCAGCCCCAGCATTTT. The encoded protein is CASSIIHSNQPQHF.

CDR3 sequence reads: CASSLELESPALRYTF. CDR3 coding DNA: TGTGCCAGCAGCTTGGAGTTGGAGTCACCCGCCCTCCGCTACACCTTC. The chain recombines TRBV5-4 with TRBJ1-2; no reliable D call. V lost 0 bases and J 9 bases, leaving 21 bases between the germline ends. The CDR3 spans 16 residues. In germline, CDR1 is SGHNT, CDR2 YYREEE (reference sequence).